Detailed here is one TCR beta chain. This entry belongs to a study of shared clonotypes between healthy human individuals. The CDR3 sequence is 18 residues long. CDR1 and CDR2 from the germline V gene are MGHRA and YSYEKL. V shed 1 base and J 7 bases; nucleotides not matched to a gene: 13. Here immunoSEQ multiplex PCR was the method, and the copy in TCRdb shows in-frame clones only, minus some. The table records 2 million to 3 million clones, 90% to 95% of them present only once. The sequence came from a man aged 18 to 29 in good health. The chain combines TRBV4-1 with TRBJ2-4; 10 bases map to TRBD2. The sequencing sample was made of naive CD4+ T cells sorted from blood. Subset noted: CD45RA+ positively selected. The CDR3 loop reads CASSQGSSGGSRRNIQYF. In DNA, the CDR3 is TGCGCCAGCAGCCAAGGAAGTAGCGGGGGGAGTCGCCGGAACATTCAGTACTTC.